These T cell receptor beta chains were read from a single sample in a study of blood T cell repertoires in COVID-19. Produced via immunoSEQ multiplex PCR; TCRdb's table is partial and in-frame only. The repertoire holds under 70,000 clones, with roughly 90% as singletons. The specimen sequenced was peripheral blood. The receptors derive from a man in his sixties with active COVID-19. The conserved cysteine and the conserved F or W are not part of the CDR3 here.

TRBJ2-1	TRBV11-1	ASSSGLAGAEQF
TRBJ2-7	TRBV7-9	ASSLGQGVGEQY
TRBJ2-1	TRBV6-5	ASSTGTSRAGEQF
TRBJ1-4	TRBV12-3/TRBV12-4	ASSLRGSEKLF
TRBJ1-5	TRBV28	ASSLPGGSNQPQH
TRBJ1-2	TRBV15	ATSPRQGIFSNYGYT
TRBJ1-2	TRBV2	ASSDPARRQLYGYT
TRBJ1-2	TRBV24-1	ATSDVGQQNYGYT
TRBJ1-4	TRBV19	ASSIDGRLNEKLF
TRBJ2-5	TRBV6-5	ASSYRPRETQY